These 8 T cell receptor beta chains originate from one sample sequenced in a study of beta chain features in type 1 diabetes. Notes on the study in general: Patients with Type 1 diabetes showed moderately but significantly shorter TCRB CDR3s in all four CD4+ subsets.

The authors reverse transcribed all of the isolated RNA, so sequencing captured expressed TCRB transcripts. Libraries were prepared by immunoSEQ multiplex PCR; TCRdb keeps only in-frame clonotypes and omits some of them. The sample has hundreds of thousands of clones, more than 13% seen once; the top ten hold less than 0.02%. What these receptors recognize is not known. The material sequenced was naive CD4+ T cells from blood. These receptors originate from a man aged 30-40 years with type 1 diabetes.

The J gene is TRBJ2-1, the V gene TRBV25-1; 9 bases are a match to TRBD2. Germline V CDR1 and CDR2: MGHDK, SYGVNS. CDR3 length: 14 residues. Trimming removed 5 bases from V and 4 bases from J; junction bases left unmatched: 3. CDR3 sequence: CASSRTSEYNEQFF. CDR3 in DNA: TGTGCCAGCAGTCGGACTAGCGAGTACAATGAGCAGTTCTTC.

This chain connects TRBV7-9 to TRBJ2-3; 12 positions match TRBD2. V was clipped by 3 bases and J by 3 bases; unmatched bases: 7. The germline V gene has CDR1 SEHNR and CDR2 FQNEAQ (reference sequence). This CDR3 contains 17 residues. The CDR3 DNA sequence: TGTGCCAGCAGCTTCAGACTAGCGGGAGATGTAACAGATACGCAGTATTTT. Protein: CASSFRLAGDVTDTQYF. The variable domain in full, with the rest retrieved from reference TRBV7-9 and TRBJ2-3, is DTGVSQNPRHKITKRGQNVTFRCDPISEHNRLYWYRQTLGQGPEFLTYFQNEAQLEKSRLLSDRFSAERPKGSFSTLEIQRTEQGDSAMYLCASSFRLAGDVTDTQYFGPGTRLTVL.

This clone was counted a few times. The chain has TRBV7-2 and TRBJ2-7, with a weak D call TRBD2 (5 bases). Trimming shortened V by 7 bases and J by 2 bases, and 15 bases separated the two germline ends. CDR1 is SGHTA, CDR2 FQGNSA, per germline. The CDR3 has 14 amino acids. The CDR3 DNA sequence: TGTGCCAGCATGCCTGGCGGGCCTGCCTACGAGCAGTACTTC. Amino acid sequence: CASMPGGPAYEQYF.

This clone was observed a handful of times. The chain employs TRBV5-1 and TRBJ2-5; D might be TRBD1 (6 bases). The CDR3 contains 13 residues. The germline V gene has CDR1 SGHRS and CDR2 YFSETQ. V was trimmed by 3 bases and J by 5 bases, leaving 11 bases between them. CDR3 sequence: CASSSSGVETQYF. The DNA of the CDR3 is TGCGCCAGCAGCTCGTCAGGGGTGGAGACCCAGTACTTC.

This clone was picked up a small number of times. This chain connects TRBV5-5 to TRBJ2-4; 7 positions match TRBD2. This CDR3 spans 12 amino acids. Germline V gives CDR1 SGHKS, CDR2 YYEKEE (reference sequence). The J segment lost 15 bases and the V segment lost 0 bases, leaving 6 bases of the junction unmatched. This chain's CDR3 is CASSLVAGATYF. The CDR3 nucleotides read TGTGCCAGCAGCTTGGTAGCGGGCGCCACGTACTTC.

This clone was counted at least ten times. The V and J genes are TRBV29-1 and TRBJ2-4; D may be TRBD2 (5 bases). V lost 4 bases, J lost 8 bases, and 12 bases lay in between. The CDR3 extends over 12 amino acids. The germline V gene has CDR1 SQVTM and CDR2 ANQGSEA. Here the CDR3 DNA reads TGCAGCGTTGGACCCGAGGGTGACATTCAGTACTTC. This translates into CSVGPEGDIQYF.

The rearrangement joins TRBV28 to TRBJ2-5; D call uncertain. With 10 bases removed from V and 4 bases from J, the gap between germline ends came to 7 bases. Germline loops: CDR1 MDHEN, CDR2 SYDVKM. The CDR3 loop spans 10 amino acids. CDR3 protein: CATLLETQYF. CDR3 bases: TGTGCCACCCTCCTAGAGACCCAGTACTTC.

This clone was seen a handful of times. The chain employs TRBV20-1 and TRBJ2-1; a possible D gene is TRBD2 (5 bases). The CDR3 is 11 residues long. V was trimmed by 3 bases and J by 5 bases, leaving 5 bases between them. In germline, CDR1 is DFQATT, CDR2 SNEGSKA (reference sequence). In DNA, the CDR3 is TGCAGTGCTAGCGGGAACAATGAGCAGTTCTTC. Translated, it gives CSASGNNEQFF.